The present T cell receptor (beta chain) was sequenced within a study of cytomegalovirus exposure and HLA in healthy donors. Despite likely unrecorded immune exposures, the donors were nominally healthy at the time of sampling. J gave up 10 bases and V 6 bases, and 12 bases lay outside the gene matches. Germline loops: CDR1 SNHLY, CDR2 FYNNEI. This CDR3 has 14 amino acids. Primers: 60 Vbeta forward and 13 Jbeta reverse. Some clones are missing from TCRdb's copy, which holds only in-frame ones; the method was immunoSEQ multiplex PCR. The data contain approximately 88,000 clones, 80% of them singletons.

This TCR came from a young man in good health and CMV-seronegative. The specimen was PBMCs. The V gene is TRBV2, the J gene TRBJ1-5; 7 bases fit TRBD1. CDR3 sequence: CASSGDRRQGPQHF. CDR3 DNA sequence: TGTGCCAGCAGCGGCGACAGGAGACAGGGACCCCAGCATTTT.